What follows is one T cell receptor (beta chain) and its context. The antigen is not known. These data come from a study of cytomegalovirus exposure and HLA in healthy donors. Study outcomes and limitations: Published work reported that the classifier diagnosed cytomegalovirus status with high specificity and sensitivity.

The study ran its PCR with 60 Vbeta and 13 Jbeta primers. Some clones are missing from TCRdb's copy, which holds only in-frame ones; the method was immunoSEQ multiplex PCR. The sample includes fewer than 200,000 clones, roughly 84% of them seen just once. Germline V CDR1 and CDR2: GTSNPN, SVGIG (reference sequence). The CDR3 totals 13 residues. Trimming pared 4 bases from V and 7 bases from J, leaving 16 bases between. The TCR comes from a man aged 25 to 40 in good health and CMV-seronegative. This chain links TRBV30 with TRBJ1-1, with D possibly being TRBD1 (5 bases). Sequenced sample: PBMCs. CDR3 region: CAWNRTPGLEAFF. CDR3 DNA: TGTGCCTGGAACAGGACACCCGGTCTTGAAGCTTTCTTT.